This is a list of T cell receptor beta chains from one sample in a study of T cell responses to AZD1222 COVID-19 vaccine. Profiling relied on immunoSEQ multiplex PCR, and the TCRdb table lists in-frame clones only, not all of them. The sample holds roughly 100,000 clones; over 80% are singletons and the top ten take less than 9.5%. This sample comprised peripheral blood, obtained on day 0 of AZD1222 vaccination. These receptors all stem from an adult in good health. CDR3s include the opening cysteine and the closing phenylalanine or tryptophan. D genes are given only for firm matches. For some rows the clone size is stated as once, few or many, or as a class when expanded; others skip it.

d_call: NA
v_call: TRBV28
j_call: TRBJ1-5
clone_size: NA
cdr3_nt: TGTGCCAGCAGTTTAGGAGGTCGAGCGGGCAATCAGCCCCAGCATTTT
cdr3_aa: CASSLGGRAGNQPQHF

d_call: NA
v_call: TRBV7-9
j_call: TRBJ2-7
clone_size: few
cdr3_nt: TGTGCCAGCAGCTTGGACCCCCGTGGAGCCGAGCAGTACTTC
cdr3_aa: CASSLDPRGAEQYF

d_call: NA
v_call: TRBV7-2
j_call: TRBJ1-2
clone_size: NA
cdr3_nt: TGTGCCAGCAGCTTAGGTGCCGGCTACACCTTC
cdr3_aa: CASSLGAGYTF

d_call: NA
v_call: TRBV6-2/TRBV6-3
j_call: TRBJ1-1
clone_size: few
cdr3_nt: TGTGCCAGCAGTTTGCATGCCAAACAGGGCATGAACACTGAAGCTTTCTTT
cdr3_aa: CASSLHAKQGMNTEAFF

d_call: NA
v_call: TRBV7-2
j_call: TRBJ1-1
clone_size: NA
cdr3_nt: TGTGCCAGCAGCTTAAGAGATTTCCCAGGAACTCGAATTGAAGCTTTCTTT
cdr3_aa: CASSLRDFPGTRIEAFF

d_call: NA
v_call: TRBV9
j_call: TRBJ1-2
clone_size: NA
cdr3_nt: TGTGCCAGCAGCGGAGGATCGGGAGGGGGCTACACCTTC
cdr3_aa: CASSGGSGGGYTF

d_call: TRBD1
v_call: TRBV7-2
j_call: TRBJ2-7
clone_size: NA
cdr3_nt: TGTGCCAGCAGCAAACAGGGGTTCGCCTACGAGCAGTACTTC
cdr3_aa: CASSKQGFAYEQYF

d_call: NA
v_call: TRBV29-1
j_call: TRBJ2-7
clone_size: NA
cdr3_nt: TGCAGCGTTGAAGGACCCTCCTACGAGCAGTACTTC
cdr3_aa: CSVEGPSYEQYF

d_call: TRBD2
v_call: TRBV7-9
j_call: TRBJ2-7
clone_size: NA
cdr3_nt: TGTGCCAGCAGCCCCGCTAGCGGGATAGGGTACGAGCAGTACTTC
cdr3_aa: CASSPASGIGYEQYF

d_call: NA
v_call: TRBV10-3
j_call: TRBJ1-5
clone_size: NA
cdr3_nt: TGTGCCATCAGTGAGGGGTGGGGGGCACAGCCCCAGCATTTT
cdr3_aa: CAISEGWGAQPQHF

d_call: NA
v_call: TRBV6-5
j_call: TRBJ1-4
clone_size: NA
cdr3_nt: TGTGCCAGCAGTTACCAGGGAGCAGGGATGAATGAAAAACTGTTTTTT
cdr3_aa: CASSYQGAGMNEKLFF

d_call: TRBD2
v_call: TRBV24-1
j_call: TRBJ2-4
clone_size: NA
cdr3_nt: TGTGCCACCGCTACTAGCGGGGACGCCAAAAACATTCAGTACTTC
cdr3_aa: CATATSGDAKNIQYF

d_call: NA
v_call: TRBV5-8
j_call: TRBJ1-5
clone_size: NA
cdr3_nt: TGTGCCAGCACCCCCTGGCGGGATCAGCCCCAGCATTTT
cdr3_aa: CASTPWRDQPQHF

d_call: NA
v_call: TRBV12-3/TRBV12-4
j_call: TRBJ1-5
clone_size: NA
cdr3_nt: TGTGCCAGCAGTCTCCTAGAGGGCCAGCCCCAGCATTTT
cdr3_aa: CASSLLEGQPQHF

d_call: NA
v_call: TRBV28
j_call: TRBJ1-2
clone_size: NA
cdr3_nt: TGTGCCAGCGGACGGGACTCCAGGGACTATGGCTACACCTTC
cdr3_aa: CASGRDSRDYGYTF

d_call: NA
v_call: TRBV7-2
j_call: TRBJ2-5
clone_size: NA
cdr3_nt: TGTGCCAGCAGCTTAGCCGGACCAGGGGAGACCCAGTACTTC
cdr3_aa: CASSLAGPGETQYF

d_call: NA
v_call: TRBV15
j_call: TRBJ2-7
clone_size: NA
cdr3_nt: TGTGCCACCAGCAGGACCGGAGATCCCACCTCCTACGAGCAGTACTTC
cdr3_aa: CATSRTGDPTSYEQYF

d_call: TRBD2
v_call: TRBV10-3
j_call: TRBJ2-1
clone_size: few
cdr3_nt: TGTGCCATCAGTGGAACTAGCGGGAAGGATTACAATGAGCAGTTCTTC
cdr3_aa: CAISGTSGKDYNEQFF

d_call: NA
v_call: TRBV24-1
j_call: TRBJ2-1
clone_size: NA
cdr3_nt: TGTGCCACCAGTGATGAGCTAGTGAGCGATGAGCAGTTCTTC
cdr3_aa: CATSDELVSDEQFF

d_call: TRBD2
v_call: TRBV5-6
j_call: TRBJ2-7
clone_size: NA
cdr3_nt: TGTGCCAGCAGCACTTTGCCCCCTAGCGGAGGGGCCTACGAGCAGTACTTC
cdr3_aa: CASSTLPPSGGAYEQYF

d_call: TRBD2
v_call: TRBV6-5
j_call: TRBJ2-1
clone_size: NA
cdr3_nt: TGTGCCAGCAGTTTTAGCGGGGCCGCATACAATGAGCAGTTCTTC
cdr3_aa: CASSFSGAAYNEQFF

d_call: NA
v_call: TRBV28
j_call: TRBJ1-5
clone_size: NA
cdr3_nt: TGTGCCAGCAGTTTAGACAACAGCAATCAGCCCCAGCATTTT
cdr3_aa: CASSLDNSNQPQHF

d_call: NA
v_call: TRBV7-2
j_call: TRBJ1-2
clone_size: NA
cdr3_nt: TGTGCCAGCAGCTTAACCACCAACTATGGCTACACCTTC
cdr3_aa: CASSLTTNYGYTF

d_call: NA
v_call: TRBV7-9
j_call: TRBJ1-1
clone_size: NA
cdr3_nt: TGTGCCAGCAGCGCCTCGACAGGGAACACTGAAGCTTTCTTT
cdr3_aa: CASSASTGNTEAFF

d_call: NA
v_call: TRBV19
j_call: TRBJ2-7
clone_size: once
cdr3_nt: TGTGCCAGTAGTATCTTCCTTTTCTACGAGCAGTACTTC
cdr3_aa: CASSIFLFYEQYF

d_call: NA
v_call: TRBV2
j_call: TRBJ2-7
clone_size: NA
cdr3_nt: TGTGCCAGCAGTGGGGCACTTCAACTTTACGAGCAGTACTTC
cdr3_aa: CASSGALQLYEQYF

d_call: NA
v_call: TRBV5-1
j_call: TRBJ1-2
clone_size: NA
cdr3_nt: TGCGCCAGCAGGCCGACCGCGGCAGGGTTAGTGAGTGGCTACACCTTC
cdr3_aa: CASRPTAAGLVSGYTF

d_call: NA
v_call: TRBV5-1
j_call: TRBJ1-1
clone_size: NA
cdr3_nt: TGCGCCAGCAGCGGCTATTCCTCGAACACTGAAGCTTTCTTT
cdr3_aa: CASSGYSSNTEAFF

d_call: NA
v_call: TRBV28
j_call: TRBJ1-4
clone_size: NA
cdr3_nt: TGTGCCAGCAGTTTAGATGAAAAACTGTTTTTT
cdr3_aa: CASSLDEKLFF

d_call: TRBD2
v_call: TRBV28
j_call: TRBJ2-5
clone_size: NA
cdr3_nt: TGTGCCAGCAGACTAGCGGGGGGGCTCCTGCAAGAGACCCAGTACTTC
cdr3_aa: CASRLAGGLLQETQYF

d_call: TRBD1
v_call: TRBV7-6
j_call: TRBJ1-2
clone_size: NA
cdr3_nt: TGTGCCAGCAGCTTAGAAGGCGGGACAGGGGGCTATGGCTACACCTTC
cdr3_aa: CASSLEGGTGGYGYTF

d_call: NA
v_call: TRBV28
j_call: TRBJ1-1
clone_size: NA
cdr3_nt: TGTGCCAGCAGTTTAATCATATGGGGTTCTGAAGCTTTCTTT
cdr3_aa: CASSLIIWGSEAFF

d_call: TRBD1
v_call: TRBV18
j_call: TRBJ2-2
clone_size: NA
cdr3_nt: TGTGCCAGCTCACCAGCGGGACAGGGATCCACCGGGGAGCTGTTTTTT
cdr3_aa: CASSPAGQGSTGELFF

d_call: NA
v_call: TRBV7-2
j_call: TRBJ1-2
clone_size: NA
cdr3_nt: TGTGCCAGCAGCTTAGGGGGGATAGGTGGCTACACCTTC
cdr3_aa: CASSLGGIGGYTF

d_call: NA
v_call: TRBV5-1
j_call: TRBJ2-7
clone_size: NA
cdr3_nt: TGCGCCAGCAGCCCAGGGGACCCTGAGGGGTACGAGCAGTACTTC
cdr3_aa: CASSPGDPEGYEQYF

d_call: TRBD1
v_call: TRBV6-5
j_call: TRBJ2-3
clone_size: NA
cdr3_nt: TGTGCCAGCAAATCAGGGGGCAAGGTGGATACGCAGTATTTT
cdr3_aa: CASKSGGKVDTQYF

d_call: NA
v_call: TRBV7-2
j_call: TRBJ2-3
clone_size: NA
cdr3_nt: TGTGCCAGCAGCTCACAAAGCGCGGGGAGCACAGATACGCAGTATTTT
cdr3_aa: CASSSQSAGSTDTQYF

d_call: NA
v_call: TRBV5-1
j_call: TRBJ2-1
clone_size: NA
cdr3_nt: TGCGCCAGCAGCTCCGAGAGCGGTTTGGGAGGCAATGAGCAGTTCTTC
cdr3_aa: CASSSESGLGGNEQFF

d_call: NA
v_call: TRBV5-5
j_call: TRBJ2-7
clone_size: NA
cdr3_nt: TGTGCCAGCAGCTTGGGCCGGCCCCCCTACGAGCAGTACTTC
cdr3_aa: CASSLGRPPYEQYF

d_call: NA
v_call: TRBV9
j_call: TRBJ1-1
clone_size: NA
cdr3_nt: TGTGCCAGCAGCCGGCAGGAGAACACTGAAGCTTTCTTT
cdr3_aa: CASSRQENTEAFF

d_call: NA
v_call: TRBV14
j_call: TRBJ1-4
clone_size: NA
cdr3_nt: TGTGCCAGCAGCCACCTGAGTGAAAAACTGTTTTTT
cdr3_aa: CASSHLSEKLFF

d_call: TRBD1
v_call: TRBV6-5
j_call: TRBJ1-1
clone_size: NA
cdr3_nt: TGTGCCAGCAGGAGCGGACAGGGCCGCACTGAAGCTTTCTTT
cdr3_aa: CASRSGQGRTEAFF

d_call: NA
v_call: TRBV18
j_call: TRBJ2-7
clone_size: NA
cdr3_nt: TGTGCCAGCTCACCAAGACAAAAAGACTACGAGCAGTACTTC
cdr3_aa: CASSPRQKDYEQYF

d_call: NA
v_call: TRBV29-1
j_call: TRBJ1-3
clone_size: NA
cdr3_nt: TGCAGCGTTGGGGACCCTTACTCTGGAAACACCATATATTTT
cdr3_aa: CSVGDPYSGNTIYF

d_call: NA
v_call: TRBV7-8
j_call: TRBJ2-7
clone_size: NA
cdr3_nt: TGTGCCAGCAGCCTCGTAGGGTACGAGCAGTACTTC
cdr3_aa: CASSLVGYEQYF

d_call: NA
v_call: TRBV23-1
j_call: TRBJ1-5
clone_size: few
cdr3_nt: TGCGCCAGCAGTCCCAGAGGAGGGGACACTCGCAATCAGCCCCAGCATTTT
cdr3_aa: CASSPRGGDTRNQPQHF

d_call: TRBD1
v_call: TRBV11-2
j_call: TRBJ1-1
clone_size: NA
cdr3_nt: TGTGCCAGCAGCCTTCCCCCAGGGGGCCACACTGAAGCTTTCTTT
cdr3_aa: CASSLPPGGHTEAFF

d_call: NA
v_call: TRBV10-3
j_call: TRBJ1-1
clone_size: NA
cdr3_nt: TGTGCCATCAGCCCTCTCTCGGGACGGACCACTGAAGCTTTCTTT
cdr3_aa: CAISPLSGRTTEAFF

d_call: TRBD2
v_call: TRBV7-2
j_call: TRBJ2-1
clone_size: few
cdr3_nt: TGTGCCAGCAGCTTAAGACTAGCGGGAGACAATGAGCAGTTCTTC
cdr3_aa: CASSLRLAGDNEQFF

d_call: TRBD2
v_call: TRBV9
j_call: TRBJ2-1
clone_size: NA
cdr3_nt: TGTGCCAGCAGCGTAGCGGTAGCGGGGGCCCGCTACAATGAGCAGTTCTTC
cdr3_aa: CASSVAVAGARYNEQFF

d_call: TRBD1
v_call: TRBV30
j_call: TRBJ2-7
clone_size: NA
cdr3_nt: TGTGCCTGGAGTCGTAGGGGACAGTACGAGCAGTACTTC
cdr3_aa: CAWSRRGQYEQYF

d_call: NA
v_call: TRBV5-1
j_call: TRBJ2-7
clone_size: once
cdr3_nt: TGCGCCAGCAGCTTGGATGGAGGTACCTACGAGCAGTACTTC
cdr3_aa: CASSLDGGTYEQYF

d_call: NA
v_call: TRBV27
j_call: TRBJ1-1
clone_size: NA
cdr3_nt: TGTGCCAGCAGTTGGAAGGGCGGGAACACTGAAGCTTTCTTT
cdr3_aa: CASSWKGGNTEAFF

d_call: TRBD1
v_call: TRBV7-2
j_call: TRBJ2-3
clone_size: NA
cdr3_nt: TGTGCCAGCAGCTTAGTGGGACAGGGGGCGCGAGGCACAGATACGCAGTATTTT
cdr3_aa: CASSLVGQGARGTDTQYF

d_call: NA
v_call: TRBV11-2
j_call: TRBJ2-1
clone_size: NA
cdr3_nt: TGTGCCAGCAGCCCCCGCAGGGCCCTCGCCTACAATGAGCAGTTCTTC
cdr3_aa: CASSPRRALAYNEQFF

d_call: TRBD2
v_call: TRBV4-2
j_call: TRBJ2-5
clone_size: NA
cdr3_nt: TGTGCCAGCAGCCAAGCCCGGACTAGCGGGGTCCCGTACCAAGAGACCCAGTACTTC
cdr3_aa: CASSQARTSGVPYQETQYF

d_call: NA
v_call: TRBV9
j_call: TRBJ1-4
clone_size: NA
cdr3_nt: TGTGCCAGCAGCGTAGAGGGTAGAGAAAAACTGTTTTTT
cdr3_aa: CASSVEGREKLFF

d_call: NA
v_call: TRBV3-1/TRBV3-2
j_call: TRBJ2-7
clone_size: NA
cdr3_nt: TGTGCCAGCAGCCAATTCGGACAGTTTTACGAGCAGTACTTC
cdr3_aa: CASSQFGQFYEQYF

d_call: TRBD1
v_call: TRBV18
j_call: TRBJ1-1
clone_size: NA
cdr3_nt: TGTGCCAGCTCACCAGGGGACAGCCTTGAAGCTTTCTTT
cdr3_aa: CASSPGDSLEAFF